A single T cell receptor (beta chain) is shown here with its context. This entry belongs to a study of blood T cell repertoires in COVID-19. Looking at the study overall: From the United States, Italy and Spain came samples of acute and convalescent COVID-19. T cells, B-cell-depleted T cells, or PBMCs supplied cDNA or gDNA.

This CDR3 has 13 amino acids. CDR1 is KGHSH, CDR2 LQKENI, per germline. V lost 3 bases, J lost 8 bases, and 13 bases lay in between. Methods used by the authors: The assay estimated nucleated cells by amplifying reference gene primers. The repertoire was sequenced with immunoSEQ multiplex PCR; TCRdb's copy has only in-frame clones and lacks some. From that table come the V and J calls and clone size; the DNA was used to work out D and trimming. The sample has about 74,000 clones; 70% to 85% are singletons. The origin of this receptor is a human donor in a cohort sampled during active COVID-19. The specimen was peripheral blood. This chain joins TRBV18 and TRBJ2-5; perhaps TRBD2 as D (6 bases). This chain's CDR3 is CASSPPPGGTQYF. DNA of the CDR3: TGTGCCAGCTCACCTCCCCCCGGGGGAACCCAGTACTTC.